Listed below are T cell receptor beta chains from one sample, sequenced in a study of OX40 agonist ivuxolimab in advanced cancers. TCRdb's copy holds only in-frame clones and misses some; the assay was immunoSEQ multiplex PCR. The sample shows about 72,000 clones, 81% of them seen only once. Sequenced material: CD4+ or CD8+ T cells sorted from blood, taken in a trial of the OX40 agonist ivuxolimab. The receptors were sampled from an adult with an advanced solid tumor such as melanoma, head and neck, liver or kidney cancer. Both conserved end residues are part of each CDR3. Each record gives: clone size, D gene, J gene, V gene, CDR3 protein, CDR3 DNA. D genes are given only for firm matches. The size field is filled for only some rows; it gives once, few, many or a size class.

size: NA
D: TRBD1
J: TRBJ1-1
V: TRBV7-3
CDR3: CASSSTPGTVEAFF
DNA: TGTGCCAGCAGTTCGACCCCAGGGACAGTTGAAGCTTTCTTT

size: NA
D: NA
J: TRBJ2-3
V: TRBV7-2
CDR3: CASSPPGADTQYF
DNA: TGTGCCAGCAGTCCCCCTGGAGCAGATACGCAGTATTTT

size: NA
D: TRBD2
J: TRBJ2-7
V: TRBV4-2
CDR3: CASSPVSGRGSYEQYF
DNA: TGTGCCAGCAGCCCAGTTAGCGGGAGGGGCTCCTACGAGCAGTACTTC

size: NA
D: NA
J: TRBJ2-7
V: TRBV6-6
CDR3: CASTMGGTYEQYF
DNA: TGTGCCAGCACCATGGGGGGAACCTACGAGCAGTACTTC

size: NA
D: NA
J: TRBJ1-3
V: TRBV5-1
CDR3: CASSLAAGSGNTIYF
DNA: TGCGCCAGCAGCTTGGCGGCGGGCTCTGGAAACACCATATATTTT

size: NA
D: TRBD2
J: TRBJ2-5
V: TRBV6-1
CDR3: CASSEDGTSGGLETQYF
DNA: TGTGCCAGCAGTGAAGATGGGACTAGCGGGGGTCTGGAGACCCAGTACTTC

size: once
D: TRBD2
J: TRBJ2-1
V: TRBV7-8
CDR3: CASSPTSGGAGEQFF
DNA: TGTGCCAGCAGCCCGACTAGCGGGGGGGCTGGTGAGCAGTTCTTC

size: NA
D: NA
J: TRBJ1-5
V: TRBV7-2
CDR3: CASSSGHNQPQHF
DNA: TGTGCCAGCAGCTCTGGTCACAATCAGCCCCAGCATTTT

size: NA
D: TRBD2
J: TRBJ2-5
V: TRBV2
CDR3: CASSLETSGGLQETQYF
DNA: TGTGCCAGCAGCCTCGAGACTAGCGGGGGGCTCCAAGAGACCCAGTACTTC

size: NA
D: NA
J: TRBJ2-2
V: TRBV19
CDR3: CASANTGELFF
DNA: TGTGCTAGCGCGAACACCGGGGAGCTGTTTTTT

size: NA
D: NA
J: TRBJ1-1
V: TRBV5-6
CDR3: CASSLGRVSEAFF
DNA: TGTGCCAGCAGCTTGGGCAGGGTGTCTGAAGCTTTCTTT

size: NA
D: TRBD1
J: TRBJ1-4
V: TRBV9
CDR3: CASSVAGTGSEKLFF
DNA: TGTGCCAGCAGCGTAGCCGGGACAGGGTCTGAAAAACTGTTTTTT

size: NA
D: NA
J: TRBJ2-3
V: TRBV6-4
CDR3: CASSVEGTDTQYF
DNA: TGTGCCAGCAGTGTTGAGGGCACAGATACGCAGTATTTT

size: NA
D: NA
J: TRBJ1-1
V: TRBV6-5
CDR3: CASSPPGGGLSAFF
DNA: TGTGCCAGCAGCCCCCCCGGGGGGGGGCTATCGGCTTTCTTT

size: NA
D: TRBD2
J: TRBJ2-1
V: TRBV18
CDR3: CASSPTVGGRNEQFF
DNA: TGTGCCAGCTCACCAACCGTTGGCGGGAGGAATGAGCAGTTCTTC

size: NA
D: NA
J: TRBJ2-2
V: TRBV10-2
CDR3: CASSDARGVNTGELFF
DNA: TGCGCCAGCAGTGACGCGCGAGGGGTAAACACCGGGGAGCTGTTTTTT

size: few
D: TRBD1
J: TRBJ1-1
V: TRBV4-1
CDR3: CASSQVDRADEAFF
DNA: TGCGCCAGCAGCCAAGTTGACAGGGCGGATGAAGCTTTCTTT

size: NA
D: NA
J: TRBJ1-1
V: TRBV30
CDR3: CAWSVQMNTEAFF
DNA: TGTGCCTGGAGTGTACAAATGAACACTGAAGCTTTCTTT

size: NA
D: NA
J: TRBJ2-7
V: TRBV7-6
CDR3: CASSLESSPAYEQYF
DNA: TGTGCCAGCAGCTTAGAGTCTTCACCGGCCTACGAGCAGTACTTC

size: NA
D: TRBD1
J: TRBJ2-2
V: TRBV4-2
CDR3: CASSQAHRVGGRTGELFF
DNA: TGTGCCAGCAGCCAAGCCCACCGAGTAGGGGGCCGGACCGGGGAGCTGTTTTTT

size: NA
D: NA
J: TRBJ2-3
V: TRBV6-5
CDR3: CASSRTGGGTDTQYF
DNA: TGTGCCAGCAGCAGGACTGGGGGAGGCACAGATACGCAGTATTTT

size: NA
D: TRBD1
J: TRBJ2-7
V: TRBV7-9
CDR3: CASTEVEGASFYF
DNA: TGTGCCAGCACCGAGGTAGAGGGGGCGTCATTTTACTTC

size: NA
D: NA
J: TRBJ1-4
V: TRBV18
CDR3: CASSPIRDPNEKLFF
DNA: TGTGCCAGCTCACCCATCCGGGATCCTAATGAAAAACTGTTTTTT

size: once
D: TRBD2
J: TRBJ2-7
V: TRBV7-2
CDR3: CASSLEAAGGRYEQYF
DNA: TGTGCCAGCAGCTTAGAGGCGGCGGGGGGGAGATACGAGCAGTACTTC

size: NA
D: NA
J: TRBJ2-7
V: TRBV11-3
CDR3: CASSLTTDYEQYF
DNA: TGTGCCAGCAGCTTAACGACTGATTACGAGCAGTACTTC

size: NA
D: TRBD1
J: TRBJ1-4
V: TRBV14
CDR3: CASSQDRGGEKLFF
DNA: TGTGCCAGCAGCCAGGACAGGGGAGGTGAAAAACTGTTTTTT

size: few
D: NA
J: TRBJ1-2
V: TRBV2
CDR3: CASTKGDGYTF
DNA: TGTGCCAGCACGAAGGGCGATGGCTACACCTTC

size: few
D: NA
J: TRBJ1-5
V: TRBV19
CDR3: CASSVDRYPPQHF
DNA: TGTGCCAGTAGTGTGGACAGATACCCGCCCCAGCATTTT

size: few
D: NA
J: TRBJ2-3
V: TRBV27
CDR3: CASSLGDTDTQYF
DNA: TGTGCCAGCAGTCTAGGGGACACAGATACGCAGTATTTT

size: NA
D: NA
J: TRBJ2-7
V: TRBV7-3
CDR3: CASSSGPTEGQYF
DNA: TGTGCCAGCAGCTCCGGACCCACCGAGGGGCAGTACTTC

size: once
D: NA
J: TRBJ1-2
V: TRBV18
CDR3: CASSPPGTKYGYTF
DNA: TGTGCCAGCTCACCACCAGGGACAAAGTATGGCTACACCTTC

size: NA
D: NA
J: TRBJ1-1
V: TRBV21-1
CDR3: CASSKVLGSLRTEAFF
DNA: TGTGCCAGCAGCAAAGTTTTGGGCAGCCTGAGGACTGAAGCTTTCTTT

size: NA
D: NA
J: TRBJ1-2
V: TRBV9
CDR3: CASTPGTSGYGYTF
DNA: TGTGCCAGCACTCCAGGGACCTCCGGCTATGGCTACACCTTC

size: NA
D: NA
J: TRBJ1-5
V: TRBV5-1
CDR3: CASSDDGGSNQPQHF
DNA: TGCGCCAGCAGCGATGACGGGGGTAGCAATCAGCCCCAGCATTTT

size: many
D: NA
J: TRBJ1-4
V: TRBV5-1
CDR3: CASSGADNQMRKLFF
DNA: TGCGCCAGCAGCGGTGCCGACAACCAAATGAGGAAACTGTTTTTT

size: NA
D: NA
J: TRBJ1-4
V: TRBV11-3
CDR3: CASSGTGHTNEKLFF
DNA: TGTGCCAGCAGCGGTACAGGGCACACTAATGAAAAACTGTTTTTT

size: NA
D: TRBD2
J: TRBJ2-3
V: TRBV5-4
CDR3: CASSLGAAGGPSDTQYF
DNA: TGTGCCAGCAGCTTGGGGGCAGCGGGAGGGCCCTCGGATACGCAGTATTTT

size: NA
D: TRBD1
J: TRBJ1-2
V: TRBV7-3
CDR3: CASSDRVRALTGYTF
DNA: TGTGCCAGCAGCGACAGGGTCCGGGCCTTAACTGGCTACACCTTC

size: NA
D: TRBD1
J: TRBJ2-7
V: TRBV9
CDR3: CASSAGQNYEQYF
DNA: TGTGCCAGCAGCGCGGGACAGAACTACGAGCAGTACTTC

size: NA
D: NA
J: TRBJ2-7
V: TRBV7-2
CDR3: CASTLPPGEEQYF
DNA: TGTGCCAGCACCCTACCCCCAGGGGAAGAGCAGTACTTC